This note documents a single T cell receptor (beta chain) sequence. What it recognizes is unknown. J was trimmed by 6 bases and V by 1 base; bases with no gene match: 5. Germline values: CDR1 GTSNPN, CDR2 SVGIG (reference sequence). This CDR3 comprises 15 residues. This specimen belongs to a study of coeliac disease. Study-wide context: Without high-resolution HLA typing, biased TRBV7-2 usage was examined as a proof of principle. Study results and limitations: Few TRB amino acid sequences were shared between samples; most were unique. Control samples showed higher TRB and TRG clonality than intraepithelial and lamina propria samples in active celiac disease. Only 1 of 6 controls, but about 55% of the 18 coeliac samples, showed published gliadin-specific TRB sequences.

Measured with immunoSEQ multiplex PCR; TCRdb has only the in-frame clones, and not every one. This repertoire shows some 1,700 clones, 65% to 85% found once; its top ten account for about an eighth. The material sequenced was lymphocytes from the gut lamina propria. This TCR derives from a human donor without celiac disease. This chain uses TRBV30 with TRBJ2-2, with 10 nucleotides matching TRBD2. CDR3 coding DNA: TGTGCCTGGAGTGAGGGACTAGCGTGGTCCGGGGAGCTGTTTTTT. It translates to CAWSEGLAWSGELFF. The full variable domain, in which reference TRBV30 and TRBJ2-2 provide the parts outside the CDR3, is SQTIHQWPATLVQPVGSPLSLECTVEGTSNPNLYWYRQAAGRGLQLLFYSVGIGQISSEVPQNLSASRPQDRQFILSSKKLLLSDSGFYLCAWSEGLAWSGELFFGEGSRLTVL.